Included here is one T cell receptor beta chain sequence, with context. Sequencing used immunoSEQ multiplex PCR; TCRdb keeps in-frame clones, though not all of them. The sample contains around 140,000 clones, around nine tenths of which appear only once. The data originate from a study of control samples from healthy donors and cancer patients. The sequence was collected from a man in his late teens or twenties in good health. Specimen: blood.

CDR3 region: CASSLGPRSYYHTEAFF. CDR3 nucleotides: TGTGCCAGCAGTTTGGGCCCCCGGAGTTACTACCACACTGAAGCTTTCTTT. J is TRBJ1-1 and V is TRBV27; no clear D. The ends were cut back, 3 bases at V and 3 bases at J, with 20 bases in the middle. The length of the CDR3 is 17 residues. Per the germline V gene, CDR1 is MNHEY and CDR2 is SMNVEV (reference sequence).